The entry below describes one T cell receptor (beta chain). Under the authors' procedure: Reference gene primer amplification in the assay estimated nucleated cell counts. The data were produced by immunoSEQ multiplex PCR, yet TCRdb's version contains in-frame clones alone and is incomplete. V and J calls and clone size are as listed in that table; D and trimming were resolved from the DNA. The sample consists of about 190,000 clones, less than 90% of them appearing once. This sample stems from a study of blood T cell repertoires in COVID-19. Study background: Specimens from acute and convalescent COVID-19 originated in the United States, Italy and Spain. PBMCs, B-cell-depleted T cells, or T cells were the source of the cDNA or gDNA that made up the material.

This CDR3 region has 15 residues. The trim removed 2 bases at V and 5 bases at J, leaving 6 bases unmatched. CDR1 is MDHEN, CDR2 SYDVKM, per germline. This TCR derives from a man aged 70 or older with active or convalescent COVID-19. Sample: peripheral blood. The chain carries TRBV28 and TRBJ2-3, with 8 positions matching TRBD2. This CDR3 reads CASSLTGGHKDTQYF. The CDR3 DNA reads TGTGCCAGCAGTTTAACGGGGGGGCATAAAGATACGCAGTATTTT.